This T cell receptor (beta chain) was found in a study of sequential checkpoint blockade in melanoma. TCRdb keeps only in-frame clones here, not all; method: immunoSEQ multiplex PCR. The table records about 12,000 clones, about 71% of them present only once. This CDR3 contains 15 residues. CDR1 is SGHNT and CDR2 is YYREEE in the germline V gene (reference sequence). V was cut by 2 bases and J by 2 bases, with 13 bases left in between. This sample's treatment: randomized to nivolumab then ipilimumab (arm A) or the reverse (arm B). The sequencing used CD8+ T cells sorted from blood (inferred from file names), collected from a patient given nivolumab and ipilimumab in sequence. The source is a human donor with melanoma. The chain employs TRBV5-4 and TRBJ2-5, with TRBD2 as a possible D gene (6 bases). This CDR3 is CASSFLARPQETQYF. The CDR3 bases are TGTGCCAGCAGCTTTCTAGCGCGGCCGCAAGAGACCCAGTACTTC.